This T cell receptor beta chain was profiled in a study of early T cells in non-severe SARS-CoV-2 infection. At least ten counts were recorded for this clonotype. The TCR library protocol attached unique molecular identifiers to the individual cDNA molecules. TCRdb reprocessed the 5' RACE reads via MiXCR and lists one record per CDR3 protein. The sample shows 87,000 or so distinct CDR3 sequences, approximately 13% of them seen only once. Per the germline V gene, CDR1 is DFQATT and CDR2 is SNEGSKA (reference sequence). The CDR3 is made up of 14 amino acids. V lost 6 bases, J lost 0 bases, and 12 bases lay in between.

V and J are TRBV20-1 and TRBJ2-1, with no clear D. This TCR was recovered from an adult who was a healthcare worker with PCR-confirmed SARS-CoV-2 infection or an uninfected control (not recorded which). Sequenced sample: whole blood. The CDR3 loop is CSASEVSSYNEQFF. In DNA, the CDR3 is TGCAGTGCATCAGAGGTTTCCTCCTACAATGAGCAGTTCTTC.